This is a list of T cell receptor beta chains from one sample in a study of CD8 T cells in ankylosing spondylitis. TCRdb re-called the 5' RACE reads through MiXCR, storing one row per CDR3 protein. The table has 200,000 to 300,000 distinct CDR3 sequences, over 8.5% seen once. The specimen sequenced was blood, either unsorted or a sorted T cell fraction (not recorded which). The receptors were gathered from a male donor with ankylosing spondylitis or in good health (not recorded which). Each CDR3 is given with its conserved first and last residue. A D gene is named only where the DNA matches it firmly. Size tells how often a clone was seen (once, few, many) or the class of an expanded clone, and some rows leave it out.

clone size,V gene,D gene,CDR3 length,J gene,CDR3 DNA,CDR3 protein
many,TRBV3-1,.,12,TRBJ2-7,TGTGCCAGCAGCCAAGATCCGGGGGAGCAGTACTTC,CASSQDPGEQYF
many,TRBV2,.,14,TRBJ1-5,TGTGCCAGCAGTGATTCCAGTCTGAATCAGCCCCAGCATTTT,CASSDSSLNQPQHF
many,TRBV6-1,.,12,TRBJ1-2,TGTGCCAGCAGTGAACGGGGGACGGGCTACACCTTC,CASSERGTGYTF
many,TRBV27,TRBD1,15,TRBJ1-2,TGTGCCAGCAGTTTGAGTGGCAGGGGGTCTAGTGGCTACACCTTC,CASSLSGRGSSGYTF
few,TRBV18,.,17,TRBJ2-4,TGTGCCAGCTCACCCCAAGGGACGGAGTTAGCCAAAAACATTCAGTACTTC,CASSPQGTELAKNIQYF
many,TRBV2,TRBD1,15,TRBJ1-5,TGTGCCAGCACGAAAGGGACAGGGGGCAATCAGCCCCAGCATTTT,CASTKGTGGNQPQHF
few,TRBV4-3,.,15,TRBJ2-7,TGCGCCAGCAGCTTCCTGGACAAGCTCTCCTACGAGCAGTACTTC,CASSFLDKLSYEQYF
many,TRBV20-1,TRBD1,18,TRBJ1-3,TGCAGTGCCCCGACCGGGACAGGCCCATTCCGCTCTGGAAACACCATATATTTT,CSAPTGTGPFRSGNTIYF
.,TRBV5-6,.,12,TRBJ2-7,TGTGCCAGCGGGCGGGGAGTGAACGAGCAGTACTTC,CASGRGVNEQYF
many,TRBV7-9,.,14,TRBJ2-1,TGTGCCAGCACCAATTCGAGCTCCTACAATGAGCAGTTCTTC,CASTNSSSYNEQFF
many,TRBV5-4,.,11,TRBJ1-2,TGTGCCAGCAGCCAGGGGTGGGGCTACACCTTC,CASSQGWGYTF
few,TRBV5-5,.,15,TRBJ2-7,TGTGCCAGCAGCTTTCCCCTAGGGGTGGGCTACGAGCAGTACTTC,CASSFPLGVGYEQYF
many,TRBV5-1,.,14,TRBJ2-7,TGCGCCAGCAGCTTGGAACCCAGCTCCTACGAGCAGTACTTC,CASSLEPSSYEQYF
many,TRBV20-1,.,15,TRBJ2-7,TGCAGTGCTAGAGAAGGGGCAGCTGCTGGCAACGAGCAGTACTTC,CSAREGAAAGNEQYF
many,TRBV3-1,.,12,TRBJ2-7,TGTGCCAGCAGCCATGAACCTTACGAGCAGTACTTC,CASSHEPYEQYF
few,TRBV4-2,TRBD1,15,TRBJ1-2,TGTGCCAGCAGCCATGCGACAGGGGACGTGTATGGCTACACCTTC,CASSHATGDVYGYTF